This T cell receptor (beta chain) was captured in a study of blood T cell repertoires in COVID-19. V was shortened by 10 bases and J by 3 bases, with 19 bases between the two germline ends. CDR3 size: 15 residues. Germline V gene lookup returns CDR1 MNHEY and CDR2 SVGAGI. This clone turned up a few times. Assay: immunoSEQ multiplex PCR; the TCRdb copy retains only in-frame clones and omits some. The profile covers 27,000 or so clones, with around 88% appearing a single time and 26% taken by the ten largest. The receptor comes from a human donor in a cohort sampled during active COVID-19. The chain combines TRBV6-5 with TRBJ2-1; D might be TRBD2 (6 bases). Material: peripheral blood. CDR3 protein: CATRQEGKNYNEQFF. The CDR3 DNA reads TGTGCCACACGCCAGGAGGGGAAAAACTACAATGAGCAGTTCTTC.